The T cell receptor beta chain described here comes from a study of memory CD4+ T cells and cytomegalovirus serostatus. At the level of the study: Of the healthy Belgian adults, several were CMV seropositive and approximately 24 seronegative. The study, taken as a whole, reports: Repertoires predicted CMV serostatus with median bootstrapped AUC of approximately 0.95. Suggested: most of the CMV-linked TCR signature lies in CD4+ memory cells.

The sort gate was single viable CD3+CD4+CD8-CD45RO+ cells for memory CD4+ T cells. CMV serostatus came from serum IgG against pp150, pp28, p38, p52. This CDR3 is built from 14 residues. V lost 5 bases to trimming and J lost 2 bases, with 12 bases between them. Germline loops: CDR1 SEHNR, CDR2 FQNEAQ (reference sequence). Produced via immunoSEQ multiplex PCR; TCRdb's table is partial and in-frame only. The sample includes about 58,000 clones, more than 65% of them seen just once. Concerning this clone itself: Antigen unknown.

The chain employs TRBV7-9 and TRBJ1-2; perhaps TRBD1 as D (5 bases). The receptor was isolated from an adult in good health and CMV-seronegative. Some clones in this sample may be carry-over from other donors' samples. Sample: memory CD4+ T cells from blood. The CDR3 loop reads CASSPGLPNYGYTF. In DNA, the CDR3 is TGTGCCAGCAGCCCGGGACTACCCAACTATGGCTACACCTTC.